The TCR beta chain described here comes from a study of beta chain features in type 1 diabetes. This clone has just a few counts. The antigen is unknown. Whole-study findings and limits: Researchers report that Type 1 diabetes patients had moderately but significantly shorter TCRB CDR3s across all four CD4+ subsets. Among patients, naive, central memory and Treg TCRB repertoires appeared more similar than among healthy donors.

Expressed TCRB transcripts got sequenced, as all isolated RNA was reverse transcribed. Sequencing used immunoSEQ multiplex PCR; TCRdb keeps in-frame clones, though not all of them. The sample consists of 85,000 to 110,000 clones, 25% to 35% of them appearing once. Input material: central memory CD4+ T cells from blood. This sequence was found in a woman between 18 and 29 years old with type 1 diabetes.

CDR3: CASSVTLGGREGRISEQFF. In nucleotides, the CDR3 is TGTGCCAGCAGCGTCACTCTCGGGGGGCGGGAGGGCCGGATAAGCGAGCAGTTCTTC. The V call is TRBV9, the J call TRBJ2-1; 9 bases are a match to TRBD2. The germline gives CDR1 SGDLS, CDR2 YYNGEE. This CDR3 spans 19 amino acids. J lost 10 bases, V lost 2 bases, and 22 bases had no gene match. Using reference TRBV9 and TRBJ2-1 for the parts outside the CDR3, the full variable domain is DSGVTQTPKHLITATGQRVTLRCSPRSGDLSVYWYQQSLDQGLQFLIQYYNGEERAKGNILERFSAQQFPDLHSELNLSSLELGDSALYFCASSVTLGGREGRISEQFFGPGTRLTVL.